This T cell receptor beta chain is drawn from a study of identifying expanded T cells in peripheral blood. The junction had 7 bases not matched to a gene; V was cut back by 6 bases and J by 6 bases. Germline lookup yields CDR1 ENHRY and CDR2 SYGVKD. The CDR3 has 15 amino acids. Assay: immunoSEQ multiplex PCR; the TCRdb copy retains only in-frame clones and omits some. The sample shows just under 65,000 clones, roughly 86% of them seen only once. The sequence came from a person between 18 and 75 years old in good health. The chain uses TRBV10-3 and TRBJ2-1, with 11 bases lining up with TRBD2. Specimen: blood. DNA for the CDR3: TGTGCCATCAGGGCCGGGACTAGCGGACCCAATGAGCAGTTCTTC. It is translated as CAIRAGTSGPNEQFF.